Detailed here is one TCR beta chain. Its antigen is unknown. One entry per CDR3 protein results from TCRdb running MiXCR on the reads. The sample holds around 340,000 distinct CDR3 sequences, 25% to 35% seen once. The source of the sample is a study of T cell repertoires in cytomegalovirus infection. The clonotype originates from a human donor in good health (CMV status not recorded). Some clones in this sample may be carry-over from other donors' samples. This specimen was cultured PBMCs, taken from culture after CMV antigen stimulation.

The CDR3 DNA sequence: TGTGCCAGCTCACGGGTTGCGGGAGATGAGCAGTTCTTC. Translated, it gives CASSRVAGDEQFF. This chain links TRBV18 with TRBJ2-1, with TRBD2 matching 7 bases. Germline V lookup: CDR1 KGHSH, CDR2 LQKENI. V lost 4 bases, J lost 8 bases, and 5 bases stayed unmatched. CDR3 length: 13 residues.